A selection of T cell receptor beta chains follows, all from one sample in a study of blood T cells in healthy people across ages. TCRdb reprocessed the 5' RACE reads via MiXCR and lists one record per CDR3 protein. The table lists more than 1,400,000 distinct CDR3 sequences, around 39% of them singletons. The specimen was blood. The receptors were sampled from a woman under 30 in good health. The CDR3 runs from the conserved cysteine through the conserved F or W. The order of the fields is clone size, J gene, V gene, D gene, CDR3 protein, CDR3 DNA. The D gene is left open where the match is weak. Expanded clones are given a class, and other clones once, few, many or no size at all.

>-|TRBJ2-1|TRBV6-2/TRBV6-3|-
CASSYYARADEQFF
TGTGCCAGCAGTTACTATGCGAGAGCGGATGAGCAGTTCTTC
>-|TRBJ2-7|TRBV27|TRBD2
CVSSLPGLASEQYF
TGTGTCAGCAGTTTACCGGGACTAGCTTCCGAGCAGTACTTC
>-|TRBJ1-2|TRBV18|TRBD1
CASSRGQGVKTNYGYTF
TGTGCCAGCTCACGCGGACAGGGAGTTAAAACTAACTATGGCTACACCTTC
>many|TRBJ2-3|TRBV10-3|-
CAISRLASTDTQYF
TGTGCCATCAGTCGGCTAGCTAGCACAGATACGCAGTATTTT
>-|TRBJ2-5|TRBV10-3|TRBD1
CAISEWDRSLQETQYF
TGTGCCATCAGTGAGTGGGACAGGTCTCTCCAAGAGACCCAGTACTTC
>-|TRBJ2-1|TRBV5-1|TRBD1
CASSSGTGWNEQFF
TGCGCCAGCAGCTCCGGGACAGGGTGGAATGAGCAGTTCTTC
>few|TRBJ2-1|TRBV7-9|-
CASSPETTTYNEQFF
TGTGCCAGCAGCCCCGAGACGACAACCTACAATGAGCAGTTCTTC
>-|TRBJ1-2|TRBV6-5|-
CASSRGKQTYGYTF
TGTGCCAGCAGCAGAGGGAAACAGACCTATGGCTACACCTTC
>many|TRBJ2-5|TRBV11-2|-
CASSLGVSPEETQYF
TGTGCCAGCAGCTTAGGGGTGTCACCCGAAGAGACCCAGTACTTC
>-|TRBJ1-1|TRBV28|-
CASSDFNTEAFF
TGTGCCAGCTCCGACTTTAACACTGAAGCTTTCTTT
>-|TRBJ2-1|TRBV5-1|-
CASSLSETEQFF
TGCGCCAGCAGCTTGAGCGAAACTGAGCAGTTCTTC
>-|TRBJ1-4|TRBV20-1|-
CSARPPGGGNEKLFF
TGCAGTGCTAGACCGCCCGGAGGTGGTAATGAAAAACTGTTTTTT
>-|TRBJ2-1|TRBV28|-
CASSLPGAYNEQFF
TGTGCCAGCAGTTTGCCGGGCGCCTACAATGAGCAGTTCTTC
>-|TRBJ1-2|TRBV20-1|-
CSARDLEGLGYGYTF
TGCAGTGCTAGAGACCTAGAGGGGCTCGGCTATGGCTACACCTTC
>-|TRBJ2-7|TRBV12-3/TRBV12-4|TRBD2
CASSLGGTSGRWEQYF
TGTGCCAGCAGTTTAGGCGGGACTAGCGGACGTTGGGAGCAGTACTTC
>-|TRBJ1-1|TRBV27|TRBD1
CASSFDRALGEAFF
TGTGCCAGCAGTTTTGACAGGGCCCTGGGGGAAGCTTTCTTT
>-|TRBJ2-1|TRBV5-1|-
CASSLKDGEQFF
TGCGCCAGCAGCTTAAAGGATGGTGAGCAGTTCTTC
>-|TRBJ2-3|TRBV27|-
CASSLVVIGQFYTDTQYF
TGTGCCAGCAGTTTAGTGGTAATAGGACAGTTCTACACAGATACGCAGTATTTT
>once|TRBJ2-1|TRBV10-3|-
CAISVGQETQFF
TGTGCCATCAGTGTAGGGCAAGAGACCCAGTTCTTC
>few|TRBJ2-3|TRBV20-1|-
CSVDPLGTDTQYF
TGCAGTGTTGACCCGCTCGGGACAGATACGCAGTATTTT
>-|TRBJ2-1|TRBV6-6|TRBD1
CASSPRTGGYNEQFF
TGTGCCAGCAGTCCTCGGACAGGGGGCTACAATGAGCAGTTCTTC
>-|TRBJ2-1|TRBV29-1|TRBD2
CSVEEGLSNNEQFF
TGCAGCGTTGAAGAGGGACTATCCAACAATGAGCAGTTCTTC
>few|TRBJ2-5|TRBV6-5|-
CASSYPTWETQYF
TGTGCCAGCAGTTACCCAACTTGGGAGACCCAGTACTTC
>-|TRBJ2-3|TRBV10-1|-
CASSQYATDPTDTQYF
TGCGCCAGCAGTCAATATGCGACAGACCCCACAGATACGCAGTATTTT
>-|TRBJ1-3|TRBV21-1|-
CASSMGQGLVPGNTIYF
TGTGCCAGCAGCATGGGACAGGGGCTCGTTCCTGGAAACACCATATATTTT
>-|TRBJ1-1|TRBV4-1|TRBD1
CASSHQGPGQGRRHTEAFF
TGCGCCAGCAGCCACCAGGGGCCCGGACAGGGGAGAAGACACACTGAAGCTTTCTTT
>-|TRBJ2-7|TRBV2|TRBD2
CASSELAGVYEQYF
TGTGCCAGCAGTGAGCTAGCGGGAGTGTACGAGCAGTACTTC
>-|TRBJ2-7|TRBV20-1|-
CSARDTTLNTYEQYF
TGCAGTGCTAGGGACACCACTCTAAATACCTACGAGCAGTACTTC
>few|TRBJ1-1|TRBV12-3/TRBV12-4|-
CASSFAQDTEAFF
TGTGCCAGCAGTTTTGCGCAGGACACTGAAGCTTTCTTT
>-|TRBJ1-2|TRBV7-9|-
CASSATGKDGGYGYTF
TGTGCCAGCAGCGCAACGGGCAAAGATGGTGGATATGGCTACACCTTC
>-|TRBJ1-2|TRBV3-1|-
CASSADSNYGHTF
TGTGCCAGCAGCGCTGACAGTAACTATGGCCACACCTTC
>once|TRBJ1-2|TRBV2|-
CASSEAFKGGLYGYTF
TGTGCCAGCAGTGAAGCCTTTAAGGGCGGTCTTTATGGCTACACCTTC
>-|TRBJ2-7|TRBV5-1|TRBD1
CASSLAPRGLYNEQYF
TGCGCCAGCAGCTTGGCGCCCAGGGGGCTGTACAATGAGCAGTACTTC
>-|TRBJ2-3|TRBV25-1|-
CASSGALPVTQYF
TGTGCCAGCAGTGGGGCTCTTCCGGTCACGCAGTATTTT
>-|TRBJ2-5|TRBV20-1|-
CSARGPGTTYNEQYF
TGCAGTGCGCGAGGCCCCGGGACGACCTACAATGAGCAGTACTTC
>few|TRBJ1-5|TRBV5-1|-
CASPVEPQHF
TGCGCCAGCCCCGTGGAGCCCCAGCATTTT
>few|TRBJ2-1|TRBV25-1|TRBD2
CASSDPGLAGNYNEQFF
TGTGCCAGCAGTGACCCCGGACTAGCGGGGAACTACAATGAGCAGTTCTTC
>-|TRBJ2-5|TRBV7-9|TRBD2
CASSSGLAGLWYF
TGTGCCAGCAGCTCGGGACTAGCGGGTTTGTGGTACTTC
>few|TRBJ2-1|TRBV5-1|-
CASRSDGPYNEQFF
TGCGCCAGCAGATCGGACGGTCCCTACAATGAGCAGTTCTTC
>few|TRBJ2-1|TRBV7-2|TRBD2
CASSSTSSGRINEQFF
TGTGCCAGCAGCTCCACCTCTAGCGGGAGGATCAATGAGCAGTTCTTC
>few|TRBJ1-4|TRBV5-1|-
CASSGGVGGFEKLFF
TGCGCCAGCAGCGGGGGTGTAGGGGGTTTCGAAAAACTGTTTTTT
>few|TRBJ1-1|TRBV27|-
CASSLTRSNTEAFF
TGTGCCAGCAGTTTGACCAGGTCGAACACTGAAGCTTTCTTT
>few|TRBJ2-2|TRBV29-1|TRBD2
CSVGAGLNTGELFF
TGCAGCGTTGGAGCGGGACTGAACACCGGGGAGCTGTTTTTT
>-|TRBJ2-7|TRBV29-1|-
CSGVTDYEQYF
TGCAGCGGTGTGACGGATTACGAGCAGTACTTC
>-|TRBJ2-5|TRBV10-3|TRBD2
CAMATGLNGDEQYF
TGTGCCATGGCAACGGGACTAAATGGCGATGAGCAGTACTTC
>-|TRBJ1-1|TRBV10-3|TRBD1
CAISGGDRAIEAFF
TGTGCCATCAGCGGGGGGGACAGGGCCATTGAAGCTTTCTTT
>-|TRBJ2-1|TRBV24-1|TRBD2
CATSGRRTSYNEQFF
TGTGCCACCAGCGGACGAAGGACTAGCTACAATGAGCAGTTCTTC
>few|TRBJ2-7|TRBV20-1|-
CSAGHSGIYEQYF
TGCAGTGCTGGACACTCTGGAATCTACGAGCAGTACTTC
>-|TRBJ2-7|TRBV11-3|-
CAGSLVGSAEQYF
TGTGCCGGCAGCTTAGTTGGAAGCGCCGAGCAGTACTTC
>-|TRBJ2-1|TRBV5-1|-
CASSLRLSSYNEQFF
TGCGCCAGCAGCTTGCGATTAAGCTCCTACAATGAGCAGTTCTTC
>-|TRBJ1-2|TRBV7-9|-
CASSLTQGYYGYTF
TGTGCCAGCAGCTTAACTCAGGGCTACTATGGCTACACCTTC
>-|TRBJ2-5|TRBV7-6|TRBD2
CASSEIAGATQETQYF
TGTGCCAGCAGCGAGATAGCGGGGGCTACCCAAGAGACCCAGTACTTC
>once|TRBJ2-5|TRBV24-1|TRBD2
CATSDLLAGNEQYF
TGTGCCACCAGTGATTTACTAGCGGGCAATGAGCAGTACTTC
>-|TRBJ2-3|TRBV9|-
CASSVGPSQDTQYF
TGTGCCAGCAGCGTAGGTCCTAGCCAAGATACGCAGTATTTT
>few|TRBJ2-5|TRBV12-5|-
CASGLPQPRGETQYF
TGTGCTAGTGGTTTGCCCCAACCTAGGGGGGAGACCCAGTACTTC